The 16 T cell receptor beta chains below all came from one sample that was sequenced in a study of blood T cell repertoires in COVID-19. TCRdb's table, derived via immunoSEQ multiplex PCR, lists solely in-frame clones and lacks some. The table lists over 300,000 clones, around 88% of them singletons. The sequenced material came from peripheral blood. Receptor source: a woman aged 50 to 65 with acute or convalescent COVID-19.

The chain couples TRBV9 to TRBJ1-2; D may be TRBD1 (5 bases). The CDR3 sequence is 14 residues long. The germline V and J ends were trimmed by 3 bases and 5 bases, with 14 bases remaining between them. Per the germline V gene, CDR1 is SGDLS and CDR2 is YYNGEE. The DNA of the CDR3 is TGTGCCAGCAGCGCCGCAGTCCAGGGATATGGCTACACCTTC. Protein sequence: CASSAAVQGYGYTF. Together with reference TRBV9 and TRBJ1-2, the CDR3 gives the full variable domain: DSGVTQTPKHLITATGQRVTLRCSPRSGDLSVYWYQQSLDQGLQFLIQYYNGEERAKGNILERFSAQQFPDLHSELNLSSLELGDSALYFCASSAAVQGYGYTFGSGTRLTVV.

About this clone: One junction end does not reproduce the germline sequence, and a read error may be involved. The chain is built from TRBV29-1 and TRBJ2-1, with TRBD2 as a possible D gene (7 bases). The CDR3 has 15 amino acids. Per germline, CDR1 SQVTM and CDR2 ANQGSEA. The CDR3 DNA follows: TGCAGCGTCGAAGGGGGGGGCCAGACCTACAATGAGCAGTTCTTC. It specifies CSVEGGGQTYNEQFF.

The chain combines TRBV5-5 with TRBJ2-1; 12 bases agree with TRBD2. There are 18 residues in the CDR3. V lost 1 base to trimming and J lost 4 bases; unmatched junction nucleotides: 9. In germline, CDR1 is SGHKS, CDR2 YYEKEE (reference sequence). As DNA, the CDR3 is TGTGCCAGCAGCTTGCTAGGTACTAGCGGGAGGTTTTACAATGAGCAGTTCTTC. Translated, it gives CASSLLGTSGRFYNEQFF.

The V gene is TRBV7-2, the J gene TRBJ1-1; D not resolved. CDR1 and CDR2 from the germline V gene are SGHTA and FQGNSA. Trimming removed 3 bases at V and 0 bases at J, with 11 bases between. The CDR3 is 15 amino acids. CDR3 nucleotides: TGTGCCAGCAGCTTCGCAGGCTACATGAACACTGAAGCTTTCTTT. As protein: CASSFAGYMNTEAFF.

This sequence joins TRBV28 and TRBJ2-1, with 10 bases fitting TRBD2. Germline V gene sequence: CDR1 MDHEN, CDR2 SYDVKM. The V segment lost 5 bases and the J segment 4 bases; nucleotides outside the gene matches: 8. The CDR3 runs to 16 residues. The CDR3 region is CASSPYLAGVYNEQFF. As DNA, the CDR3 is TGTGCCAGCAGTCCCTACCTAGCGGGAGTGTACAATGAGCAGTTCTTC.

The chain recombines TRBV5-4 with TRBJ2-7; D might be TRBD1 (5 bases). Germline CDR1 reads SGHNT; CDR2 reads YYREEE (reference sequence). The length of the CDR3 is 13 residues. The germline V and J ends were trimmed by 2 bases and 6 bases, with 12 bases remaining between them. DNA of the CDR3: TGTGCCAGCAGCTTCCGGGCAGGGTCCGAGCAGTACTTC. It encodes CASSFRAGSEQYF.

This sequence joins TRBV24-1 and TRBJ2-6, with D unresolved. Germline V gene sequence: CDR1 KGHDR, CDR2 SFDVKD. The CDR3 length is 16 residues. Trimming removed 4 bases from V and 4 bases from J, with 13 bases in between. The chain's CDR3 is CATSDPTSSGANVLTF. The CDR3 nucleotides read TGTGCCACCAGTGACCCAACATCGTCCGGGGCCAACGTCCTGACTTTC.

The chain recombines TRBV4-1 with TRBJ2-1; 10 nucleotides align to TRBD2. This CDR3 is 15 amino acids long. From germline, CDR1 is MGHRA and CDR2 YSYEKL. Unmatched junction bases numbered 9, after V lost 4 bases and J lost 9 bases. This CDR3 is CASSPGLAPESEQFF. The CDR3 DNA reads TGCGCCAGCAGCCCGGGACTAGCGCCCGAAAGTGAGCAGTTCTTC.

This chain links TRBV18 with TRBJ1-2; 8 nucleotides align to TRBD1. The CDR3 covers 13 residues. Germline V lookup: CDR1 KGHSH, CDR2 LQKENI. With 3 bases clipped from V and 8 bases from J, the junction kept 5 bases outside the gene matches. CDR3: CASSPLDRGGYTF. For the CDR3, the DNA is TGTGCCAGCTCACCGCTTGACAGGGGCGGCTACACCTTC. Drawing the rest from reference TRBV18 and TRBJ1-2, the complete variable domain is NAGVMQNPRHLVRRRGQEARLRCSPMKGHSHVYWYRQLPEEGLKFMVYLQKENIIDESGMPKERFSAEFPKEGPSILRIQQVVRGDSAAYFCASSPLDRGGYTFGSGTRLTVV.

J is TRBJ1-4 and V is TRBV6-5; D gene ambiguous. Germline V lookup: CDR1 MNHEY, CDR2 SVGAGI. V was cut by 8 bases and J by 3 bases, with 7 bases left in between. This CDR3 spans 12 amino acids. The CDR3 loop reads CASESPNEKLFF. CDR3 coding DNA: TGTGCCAGCGAGTCCCCTAATGAAAAACTGTTTTTT.

V usage is TRBV7-2 and J usage is TRBJ2-1; TRBD2 matches at 10 bases. The J segment lost 4 bases and the V segment lost 4 bases, leaving 4 bases of the junction unmatched. Per the germline V gene, CDR1 is SGHTA and CDR2 is FQGNSA. The CDR3 length is 15 residues. CDR3 region: CASSSGTSVYNEQFF. CDR3 DNA sequence: TGTGCCAGCAGCTCCGGGACTAGCGTTTACAATGAGCAGTTCTTC.

The chain couples TRBV10-3 to TRBJ2-5, with D tentatively TRBD1 (5 bases). The ends were cut back, 6 bases at V and 3 bases at J, with 17 bases in the middle. CDR1 is ENHRY, CDR2 SYGVKD, per germline. This CDR3 spans 15 amino acids. The CDR3 DNA reads TGTGCCATCAGGGCCGTCGCAGGGTCTAAAGAGACCCAGTACTTC. This sequence encodes CAIRAVAGSKETQYF.

This clone was recorded only once. The rearrangement joins TRBV7-2 to TRBJ2-7; no firm D call. Trimming cost V 4 bases and J 0 bases, with 7 bases left between them. CDR3 length: 13 residues. Looked up from germline, CDR1 is SGHTA and CDR2 is FQGNSA. CDR3 nucleotide sequence: TGTGCCAGCAGCTACTACTTCTCCTACGAGCAGTACTTC. Residues: CASSYYFSYEQYF. The full variable domain, rest sourced from reference TRBV7-2 and TRBJ2-7, is GAGVSQSPSNKVTEKGKDVELRCDPISGHTALYWYRQSLGQGLEFLIYFQGNSAPDKSGLPSDRFSAERTGGSVSTLTIQRTQQEDSAVYLCASSYYFSYEQYFGPGTRLTVT.

This chain joins TRBV13 and TRBJ2-5; 7 bases align to TRBD2. The CDR3 is 18 amino acids. V was pared by 3 bases and J by 4 bases, with 17 bases of the junction left unmatched. Germline V CDR1 and CDR2: PRHDT, FYEKMQ (reference sequence). CDR3: CASSLPRLAAHRGETQYF. The CDR3 nucleotides are TGTGCCAGCAGCTTGCCTCGACTAGCAGCTCATCGGGGAGAGACCCAGTACTTC.

The chain joins TRBV5-1 to TRBJ2-3; 12 bases map to TRBD2. The germline V gene encodes CDR1 SGHRS and CDR2 YFSETQ. This CDR3 region has 14 residues. The V segment lost 2 bases and the J segment 6 bases; nucleotides outside the gene matches: 1. The CDR3 bases are TGCGCCAGCAGCTTAACTAGCGGGAGGGATACGCAGTATTTT. It translates to CASSLTSGRDTQYF. Drawing the rest from reference TRBV5-1 and TRBJ2-3, the complete variable domain is KAGVTQTPRYLIKTRGQQVTLSCSPISGHRSVSWYQQTPGQGLQFLFEYFSETQRNKGNFPGRFSGRQFSNSRSEMNVSTLELGDSALYLCASSLTSGRDTQYFGPGTRLTVL.

This rearrangement joins TRBV2 to TRBJ2-2, with D possibly being TRBD1 (6 bases). Trimming left V 5 bases short and J 6 bases short, with 13 bases between. Germline V gene lookup returns CDR1 SNHLY and CDR2 FYNNEI. The length of the CDR3 is 14 residues. The CDR3 loop reads CASSSGTIPGELFF. For the CDR3, the DNA is TGTGCCAGCAGTTCCGGGACAATTCCCGGGGAGCTGTTTTTT. Supplemented by reference TRBV2 and TRBJ2-2, the full variable domain reads EPEVTQTPSHQVTQMGQEVILRCVPISNHLYFYWYRQILGQKVEFLVSFYNNEISEKSEIFDDQFSVERPDGSNFTLKIRSTKLEDSAMYFCASSSGTIPGELFFGEGSRLTVL.